Below are 31 T cell receptor beta chains sequenced from a single sample in a study of cytomegalovirus exposure and HLA in healthy donors. This PCR relied on a set of 60 Vbeta primers and 13 Jbeta primers. Measured with immunoSEQ multiplex PCR; TCRdb has only the in-frame clones, and not every one. The sample includes roughly 290,000 clones, about 87% of them seen just once. The sample was PBMCs. The source of these receptors is a woman under 30 in good health and CMV-seronegative.

The chain recombines TRBV2 with TRBJ1-3; D may be TRBD1 (5 bases). This CDR3 is 15 amino acids long. Between the trimmed V and J ends, which lost 5 bases and 0 bases, there was a span of 11 bases. In germline, CDR1 is SNHLY, CDR2 FYNNEI. In nucleotides, the CDR3 is TGTGCCAGCAGTAACAGGTCCAACTCTGGAAACACCATATATTTT. Encoded protein: CASSNRSNSGNTIYF.

The CDR3 is CASSSHTLSDNTGELFF. The DNA for the CDR3 is TGTGCCAGCAGCTCCCACACCCTAAGCGATAACACCGGGGAGCTGTTTTTT. The rearrangement joins TRBV6-4 to TRBJ2-2; D gene uncertain. V lost 6 bases and J lost 2, with 19 bases in between. The germline CDR1 and CDR2 sequences are MRHNA and SNTAGT. This CDR3 spans 17 amino acids.

This clone was observed a few times. The rearrangement joins TRBV12-5 to TRBJ2-1; TRBD2 matches 8 bases. The V segment lost 6 bases and the J segment 2 bases; nucleotides outside the gene matches: 3. The length of the CDR3 is 14 residues. Germline CDR1 and CDR2: LGHNT and FRNRAP. For the CDR3, the DNA is TGTGCTAGTGGGGTGGGACTAGCCTACAATGAGCAGTTCTTC. As protein: CASGVGLAYNEQFF.

As DNA, the CDR3 is TGTGCCAGCAGCACAACACGTCTAGCGGGGGGGAATGAGCAGTTCTTC. It codes for CASSTTRLAGGNEQFF. The rearrangement links TRBV7-3 to TRBJ2-1; 12 bases are shared with TRBD2. The CDR3 covers 16 residues. The V gene end was trimmed by 5 bases and the J gene end by 7 bases; junction bases not matched to a gene: 9. Germline lookup yields CDR1 SGHTA and CDR2 FQGTGA.

The V and J genes are TRBV4-1 and TRBJ1-5; D is uncertain. The germline V gene encodes CDR1 MGHRA and CDR2 YSYEKL. The ends were cut back, 8 bases at V and 2 bases at J, with 10 bases in the middle. The CDR3 loop spans 13 amino acids. CDR3 bases: TGCGCCAGCGCCGGAGGAGGCAATCAGCCCCAGCATTTT. Translating gives CASAGGGNQPQHF.

The gene calls are TRBV7-3 and TRBJ2-6, with TRBD1 identical over 10 bases. J gave up 2 bases and V 2 bases, and 6 bases lay outside the gene matches. Germline CDR1 and CDR2: SGHTA and FQGTGA. This CDR3 contains 18 residues. The CDR3 is CASSLPRGQGAGANVLTF. CDR3 DNA: TGTGCCAGCAGCTTACCGCGAGGACAGGGGGCTGGGGCCAACGTCCTGACTTTC.

The V and J genes are TRBV5-1 and TRBJ2-2; D ambiguous. The CDR3 is 15 amino acids. V gave up 5 bases and J gave up 1 base, with 12 bases separating them. Germline V gene lookup returns CDR1 SGHRS and CDR2 YFSETQ. The CDR3 DNA is TGCGCCAGCAGTCCCTCCTCACTGAACACCGGGGAGCTGTTTTTT. This gives the protein CASSPSSLNTGELFF.

The genes are TRBV7-8 and TRBJ2-7; D is perhaps TRBD2 (5 bases). Between the trimmed V and J ends, which lost 0 bases and 0 bases, there was a span of 12 bases. This CDR3 is built from 16 residues. Germline CDR1 and CDR2: SGHVS and FQNEAQ. CDR3 residues: CASSLAVSESSYEQYF. CDR3 DNA: TGTGCCAGCAGCTTAGCGGTTAGCGAGAGCTCCTACGAGCAGTACTTC.

The V gene is TRBV7-9, the J gene TRBJ2-2, with 7 positions matching TRBD1. Trimming cost V 7 bases and J 1 base; bases outside gene matches: 12. This CDR3 region has 17 residues. Germline-derived CDR1 and CDR2 are SEHNR and FQNEAQ (reference sequence). CDR3 in DNA: TGTGCCAGCAACAAACAAGCCGGGACAGTGAACACCGGGGAGCTGTTTTTT. Its translation is CASNKQAGTVNTGELFF.

J is TRBJ1-5 and V is TRBV10-2; 8 bases fit TRBD1. Germline CDR1 reads WSHSY; CDR2 reads SAAADI. Trimming at V came to 6 bases and at J to 4 bases, leaving 2 bases not matched to a gene. This CDR3 has 13 amino acids. The CDR3 region has the DNA TGCGCCAGCAGCGACAGGGGAAATCAGCCCCAGCATTTT. It is translated as CASSDRGNQPQHF.

This chain joins TRBV7-6 and TRBJ2-5, with D possibly TRBD1 on 6 matching bases. Germline loops: CDR1 SGHVS, CDR2 FNYEAQ. This CDR3 has 14 residues. The germline V and J ends were trimmed by 3 bases and 5 bases, with 13 bases remaining between them. The CDR3 DNA sequence: TGTGCCAGCAGCTTTGCAGGGGTGGGGGAGACCCAGTACTTC. Amino acids: CASSFAGVGETQYF.

The chain combines TRBV19 with TRBJ2-1, with D possibly being TRBD1 (6 bases). The germline CDR1 and CDR2 sequences are LNHDA and SQIVND (reference sequence). The CDR3 consists of 14 residues. The V and J ends lost 7 bases and 2 bases respectively, with 12 bases between them. The CDR3, as DNA: TGTGCCAGTATGAGGACAGTAACCTACAATGAGCAGTTCTTC. This translates into CASMRTVTYNEQFF.

This chain connects TRBV5-4 to TRBJ2-7; 12 nucleotides align to TRBD2. The CDR3 covers 15 residues. V shed 5 bases and J 3 bases; nucleotides not matched to a gene: 6. Germline CDR1 is SGHNT and CDR2 is YYREEE (reference sequence). The CDR3 DNA reads TGTGCCAGCAGTCCCAGACTAGCGGGGGACTACGAGCAGTACTTC. It yields the protein CASSPRLAGDYEQYF. Combining the CDR3 with reference TRBV5-4 and TRBJ2-7 gives the whole variable domain ETGVTQSPTHLIKTRGQQVTLRCSSQSGHNTVSWYQQALGQGPQFIFQYYREEENGRGNFPPRFSGLQFPNYSSELNVNALELDDSALYLCASSPRLAGDYEQYFGPGTRLTVT.

J is TRBJ1-2 and V is TRBV19; D may be TRBD1 (5 bases). This CDR3 region has 15 residues. Germline V gives CDR1 LNHDA, CDR2 SQIVND (reference sequence). V was shortened by 4 bases and J by 7 bases, with 19 bases between the two germline ends. In DNA, the CDR3 is TGTGCCAGTAGTAGGCGGGTCGGGGACTTCTGTGGCTACACCTTC. This sequence encodes CASSRRVGDFCGYTF.

The gene calls are TRBV29-1 and TRBJ2-3, with a tentative D call TRBD2 (5 bases). V was clipped by 5 bases and J by 1 base, with 16 bases between them. This CDR3 comprises 15 residues. Germline V lookup: CDR1 SQVTM, CDR2 ANQGSEA. CDR3 protein: CSVNWRIGGTDTQYF. DNA for the CDR3: TGCAGCGTTAATTGGAGGATAGGCGGCACAGATACGCAGTATTTT.

The chain has TRBV6-4 and TRBJ1-4; tentatively, D is TRBD1 (5 bases). The CDR3 consists of 17 residues. In germline, CDR1 is MRHNA, CDR2 SNTAGT. Trimming took off 8 bases at V and 0 bases at J, with 19 bases between the two ends. The CDR3 bases are TGTGCCAGCTGCCCCAGCGGGGGTAATGCAACTAATGAAAAACTGTTTTTT. It is translated as CASCPSGGNATNEKLFF.

CDR3 region: CSSSGGIGEQFF. The CDR3 coding sequence is TGCAGTTCTAGCGGGGGGATCGGTGAGCAGTTCTTC. The J gene is TRBJ2-1, the V gene TRBV29-1, with TRBD2 identical over 11 bases. Germline V gives CDR1 SQVTM, CDR2 ANQGSEA. The CDR3 length is 12 residues.

This sequence joins TRBV9 and TRBJ2-2; maybe TRBD2 (6 bases). The CDR3 has 16 residues. V dropped 0 bases and J dropped 0 bases, with 9 bases sitting between them. CDR1 is SGDLS and CDR2 is YYNGEE in the germline V gene. The CDR3 reads CASSVGRGANTGELFF. Here the CDR3 DNA reads TGTGCCAGCAGCGTAGGGCGGGGTGCGAACACCGGGGAGCTGTTTTTT.

The J gene is TRBJ1-6, the V gene TRBV14; 8 bases are a match to TRBD1. The CDR3 contains 15 residues. V gave up 6 bases and J gave up 5 bases; unmatched junction bases: 6. CDR1 SGHDN and CDR2 FVKESK come from the germline V gene. DNA of the CDR3: TGTGCCAGCAGGCGACAGGGGTCAAATAATTCACCCCTCCACTTT. It is translated as CASRRQGSNNSPLHF.

The chain combines TRBV5-1 with TRBJ2-2; TRBD1 matches at 8 bases. This CDR3 has 16 residues. Germline trimming cut 4 bases from V and 6 bases from J; bases unmatched to any gene: 11. CDR1 and CDR2 (germline): SGHRS, YFSETQ. For the CDR3, the DNA is TGCGCCAGCAGCGTGGGACAGGCCAACGGTGCCGGGGAGCTGTTTTTT. It translates to CASSVGQANGAGELFF. Full variable domain (outside the CDR3, taken from reference TRBV5-1 and TRBJ2-2): KAGVTQTPRYLIKTRGQQVTLSCSPISGHRSVSWYQQTPGQGLQFLFEYFSETQRNKGNFPGRFSGRQFSNSRSEMNVSTLELGDSALYLCASSVGQANGAGELFFGEGSRLTVL.

This chain connects TRBV20-1 to TRBJ1-1; 7 bases align to TRBD1. The germline V gene has CDR1 DFQATT and CDR2 SNEGSKA (reference sequence). The CDR3 is 11 amino acids. DNA of the CDR3: TGCAGCGGCGACAGGGCTGGTGAAGCTTTCTTT. Amino acid sequence: CSGDRAGEAFF.

A single count supports this clone. The V and J genes are TRBV5-6 and TRBJ2-2, with no clear D. Germline CDR1 SGHDT, CDR2 YYEEEE. Trimming cost V 4 bases and J 4 bases, with 8 bases left between them. The CDR3 sequence is 13 residues long. CDR3 DNA sequence: TGTGCCAGCAGCCCCACTACCACCGGGGAGCTGTTTTTT. Amino acids: CASSPTTTGELFF.

The V call is TRBV7-9, the J call TRBJ1-1; D unclear. The germline gives CDR1 SEHNR, CDR2 FQNEAQ (reference sequence). This CDR3 has 12 amino acids. DNA of the CDR3: TGTTCCGGAGGGTTGGGGAACACTGAAGCTTTCTTT. This translates into CSGGLGNTEAFF.

The V gene is TRBV6-1, the J gene TRBJ1-4, with 11 bases identical to TRBD1. The CDR3 extends over 14 amino acids. V was clipped by 8 bases and J by 8 bases; unmatched bases: 7. Looked up from germline, CDR1 is MNHNS and CDR2 is SASEGT. Here the CDR3 reads CASVDRGLNEKLFF. CDR3 DNA sequence: TGTGCCAGCGTGGACAGGGGGCTGAACGAAAAACTGTTTTTT.

The count of this clone is one. DNA for the CDR3: TGTGCCAGCCCGCGAGAACAGGGTGCCCCTCCTGAAGCTTTCTTT. Amino acid sequence: CASPREQGAPPEAFF. The chain links TRBV7-9 to TRBJ1-1, with a possible D match to TRBD1 (6 bases). V lost 8 bases, J lost 6 bases, and 22 bases lay in between. Germline V lookup: CDR1 SEHNR, CDR2 FQNEAQ (reference sequence). The CDR3 is 15 residues long.

The V and J genes are TRBV5-6 and TRBJ2-5; 9 bases are shared with TRBD1. There are 16 residues in the CDR3. Looked up from germline, CDR1 is SGHDT and CDR2 is YYEEEE. Trimming at V came to 0 bases and at J to 5 bases, leaving 8 bases not matched to a gene. The CDR3 bases are TGTGCCAGCAGCTTGGGAGGGACAGGGTTGAGGGAGACCCAGTACTTC. Its translation is CASSLGGTGLRETQYF.

This rearrangement joins TRBV7-6 to TRBJ2-7; 10 bases fit TRBD1. The trim removed 5 bases at V and 3 bases at J, leaving 7 bases unmatched. Germline CDR1 is SGHVS and CDR2 is FNYEAQ. The CDR3 is 15 amino acids. The CDR3 protein is CASSQGQGMNYEQYF. CDR3 DNA sequence: TGTGCCAGCAGCCAGGGACAGGGGATGAACTACGAGCAGTACTTC.

The chain has TRBV2 and TRBJ1-3; TRBD1 might be the D (6 bases). The germline V and J ends were trimmed by 5 bases and 3 bases, with 20 bases remaining between them. Germline V CDR1 and CDR2: SNHLY, FYNNEI. The CDR3 consists of 17 residues. The CDR3 sequence: CASSRGEGDWFGNTIYF. The CDR3 nucleotides are TGTGCCAGCAGTCGAGGAGAGGGGGATTGGTTTGGAAACACCATATATTTT. Based on the CDR3 plus reference TRBV2 and TRBJ1-3, the full variable domain is EPEVTQTPSHQVTQMGQEVILRCVPISNHLYFYWYRQILGQKVEFLVSFYNNEISEKSEIFDDQFSVERPDGSNFTLKIRSTKLEDSAMYFCASSRGEGDWFGNTIYFGEGSWLTVV.

The chain carries TRBV2 and TRBJ1-4; D not resolved. The CDR3 totals 14 residues. Trimming took off 4 bases at V and 8 bases at J, with 14 bases between the two ends. Germline CDR1 and CDR2: SNHLY and FYNNEI. The CDR3 DNA is TGTGCCAGCAGTGGGGAGGGCTCCGTAGAAAAACTGTTTTTT. As protein: CASSGEGSVEKLFF.

The CDR3 DNA sequence: TGTGCCAGCAGCGTAGAGGGACAGGCGGAAGATACGCAGTATTTT. Translation gives CASSVEGQAEDTQYF. V and J are TRBV9 and TRBJ2-3; 8 bases map to TRBD1. V dropped 0 bases and J dropped 5; count of bases not matched to a gene: 5. CDR3 length equals 15 residues. The germline V gene encodes CDR1 SGDLS and CDR2 YYNGEE.

The rearrangement links TRBV6-5 to TRBJ2-5; a possible D gene is TRBD1 (6 bases). The V gene's germline CDR1 is MNHEY and CDR2 SVGAGI. Trimming took 4 bases from V and 2 from J, leaving 11 bases between them. The CDR3 extends over 14 amino acids. The CDR3 DNA sequence: TGTGCCAGCAGTTTAAGCAGGGGACAAGAGACCCAGTACTTC. This codes for CASSLSRGQETQYF.